Listed below are T cell receptor beta chains from one sample, sequenced in a study of cytomegalovirus exposure and HLA in healthy donors. The repertoire was sequenced with immunoSEQ multiplex PCR; TCRdb's copy has only in-frame clones and lacks some. The table has about 110,000 clones, around 75% seen once. Sample: PBMCs. The receptors stem from a male donor in good health and CMV-seropositive. Both conserved end residues are trimmed from each CDR3. Each record gives: clone size, V gene, CDR3 length, J gene, CDR3 protein. Clone size, where shown, is once, few, many, or a class for clones that have expanded.

.	TRBV6-4	13	TRBJ2-2	ASSELAGIAGELF
.	TRBV5-4	11	TRBJ2-5	ASSIRGKETQY
.	TRBV4-3	13	TRBJ2-7	ASSPGTSGSYEQY
.	TRBV7-2	12	TRBJ2-7	ASSWALVAYEQY
.	TRBV5-6	12	TRBJ2-2	ASSLVLATGELF
few	TRBV6-5	13	TRBJ2-5	ASSYWGTGKETQY
few	TRBV7-9	12	TRBJ1-1	ASSSTGMVTEAF
.	TRBV29-1	11	TRBJ2-1	SVLPGSYNEQF
.	TRBV6-5	11	TRBJ1-3	ASSYSDGNTIY
.	TRBV28	14	TRBJ2-4	ASGNYREGSGNIQY
.	TRBV29-1	15	TRBJ2-7	SVEGFRAGSGAYEQY
once	TRBV28	15	TRBJ1-2	ASSLNGAERLNYGYT
.	TRBV9	14	TRBJ2-1	ASSVTGTSGANEQF
few	TRBV5-1	14	TRBJ2-3	ASSRTGTSGQDTQY